This T cell receptor beta chain was documented in a study of molecular identifiers for immune sequencing clone quantification. A few counts support this clonotype. Its antigen is unidentified. TCRdb fed the PCR reads into MiXCR, producing one record per CDR3 protein. The sample gives a few hundred thousand distinct CDR3 sequences, about 25% of which show up once; roughly 0.79% is in the top ten. Overall study findings and caveats: Among effectors, clones above 20 RNA copies held over 98% of molecules; among naive cells, under 1%. The study reportedly detected spiked Jurkat TCR RNA from one cell among around 1 million naive cells.

The source of this sequence is a human donor in good health. Some libraries in this study had Jurkat cell RNA spiked in. What was sequenced was naive CD8+ T cells from blood, with Jurkat cell RNA spiked in. Subset given: FACS-sorted CD8+CD4-CCR7+CD45RA+ naive T cells.

The CDR3 region is CSGTAGWGDTDTQYF. The CDR3 coding sequence is TGCAGTGGGACGGCAGGGTGGGGCGACACAGATACGCAGTATTTT. V gene TRBV20-1 combines with J gene TRBJ2-3, with D perhaps matching TRBD1 (5 bases). The CDR3 spans 15 residues. Trimming removed 7 bases from V and 2 bases from J, with 19 bases in between. Germline loops: CDR1 DFQATT, CDR2 SNEGSKA (reference sequence).